Reported below is one T cell receptor (beta chain). The CDR3 length is 15 residues. From germline, CDR1 is MDHEN and CDR2 SYDVKM. The ends lost 4 bases at V and 4 bases at J; junction bases unmatched: 6. The method was immunoSEQ multiplex PCR; TCRdb's version includes in-frame clones alone and lacks a portion of them. The sample records about 73,000 clones, roughly 93% being singletons. The sample belongs to a study of technical replicates of blood from a handful of donors. This chain connects TRBV28 to TRBJ1-3; 8 bases fit TRBD1. The clonotype comes from a human donor in good health. The sample was T cells isolated from PBMCs. The CDR3 protein is CASSYQGALGNTIYF. The CDR3 DNA reads as TGTGCCAGCAGTTACCAGGGGGCGCTGGGAAACACCATATATTTT.